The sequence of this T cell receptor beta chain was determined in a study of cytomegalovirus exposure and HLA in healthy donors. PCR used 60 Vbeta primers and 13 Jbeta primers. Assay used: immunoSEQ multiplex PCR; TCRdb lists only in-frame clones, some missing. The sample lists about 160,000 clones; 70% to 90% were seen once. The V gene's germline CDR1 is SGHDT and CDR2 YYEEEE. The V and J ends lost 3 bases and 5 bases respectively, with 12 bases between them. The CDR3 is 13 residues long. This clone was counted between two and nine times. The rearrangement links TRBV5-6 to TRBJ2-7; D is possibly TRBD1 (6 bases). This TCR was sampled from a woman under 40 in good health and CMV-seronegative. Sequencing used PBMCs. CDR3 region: CASSYGTSDEQYF. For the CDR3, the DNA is TGTGCCAGCAGCTACGGGACATCTGACGAGCAGTACTTC.